A single sample is the source of the 13 T cell receptor beta chains below, sequenced in a study of blood T cell repertoires in COVID-19. Sequenced by immunoSEQ multiplex PCR; TCRdb stores in-frame clones only, minus some. In the table there are more than 90,000 clones, over 70% of which are singletons. Input material: peripheral blood. Receptors were obtained from a woman aged 70-85 years with acute or convalescent COVID-19.

The genes are TRBV19 and TRBJ2-5, with 7 bases that match TRBD2. This CDR3 has 12 residues. Germline CDR1 reads LNHDA; CDR2 reads SQIVND (reference sequence). Trimming cost V 5 bases and J 3 bases; bases outside gene matches: 0. The CDR3, as DNA: TGTGCCAGTAGTGGACTAGAAGAGACCCAGTACTTC. Translated: CASSGLEETQYF.

The chain combines TRBV11-3 with TRBJ1-1; TRBD1 matches at 7 bases. CDR1 SGHNT and CDR2 YENEEA come from the germline V gene. Trimming took 0 bases from V and 5 from J; bases not matched to a gene: 6. The CDR3 is made up of 15 amino acids. The CDR3 loop reads CASSLDGTGATEAFF. The CDR3 bases are TGTGCCAGCAGCTTAGATGGTACAGGGGCGACTGAAGCTTTCTTT.

The gene calls are TRBV6-1 and TRBJ1-2; TRBD1 agrees at 8 bases. The CDR3 runs 17 residues. Germline V CDR1 and CDR2: MNHNS, SASEGT. V shed 2 bases and J 6 bases; nucleotides not matched to a gene: 14. The CDR3 sequence is CASSEFEQGARAHGYTF. In nucleotides, the CDR3 is TGTGCCAGCAGTGAATTTGAGCAGGGGGCCAGGGCCCATGGCTACACCTTC.

V and J are TRBV5-1 and TRBJ2-3; TRBD2 matches 10 bases. Germline V CDR1 and CDR2: SGHRS, YFSETQ. After removal of 4 bases from V and 6 bases from J, the junction contained 5 bases not matched to a gene. The CDR3 is 14 residues long. The CDR3 protein is CASSVGLAADTQYF. The CDR3, as DNA: TGCGCCAGCAGCGTCGGACTAGCGGCGGATACGCAGTATTTT.

This clone was seen more than once but under ten times. The chain links TRBV18 to TRBJ2-1, with 8 nucleotides matching TRBD1. This CDR3 region has 16 residues. Germline trimming cut 3 bases from V and 6 bases from J; bases unmatched to any gene: 10. The V gene's germline CDR1 is KGHSH and CDR2 LQKENI. The CDR3 nucleotides are TGTGCCAGCTCACCGCCTACAGGGGGGACGGTCAATGAGCAGTTCTTC. Encoded protein: CASSPPTGGTVNEQFF.

The rearrangement joins TRBV12-3 or TRBV12-4 to TRBJ1-1, with D possibly matching TRBD1 (6 bases). Trimming left V 6 bases short and J 4 bases short, with 12 bases between. This CDR3 has 13 amino acids. The CDR3 sequence is CASRPGVGTEAFF. The CDR3 nucleotides are TGTGCCAGCAGACCAGGGGTTGGCACTGAAGCTTTCTTT.

This sequence joins TRBV7-3 and TRBJ2-7; 8 bases are a match to TRBD1. The CDR3 spans 17 residues. J lost 6 bases, V lost 2 bases, and 15 bases had no gene match. Germline V gives CDR1 SGHTA, CDR2 FQGTGA. CDR3 nucleotide sequence: TGTGCCAGCAGCTTATCCCCAACGACAGGACAGGGCATCGAGCAGTACTTC. Amino acid sequence: CASSLSPTTGQGIEQYF.

The J gene is TRBJ2-7, the V gene TRBV30; possible D gene TRBD2, 5 bases. The CDR3 totals 12 residues. Germline V gene sequence: CDR1 GTSNPN, CDR2 SVGIG (reference sequence). Trimming took 3 bases from V and 6 from J, leaving 12 bases between them. The CDR3 reads CAWSREGLEQYF. The CDR3, as DNA: TGTGCCTGGAGCCGTGAGGGCCTCGAGCAGTACTTC.

V gene TRBV18 combines with J gene TRBJ2-3; unclear D gene. Germline CDR1 reads KGHSH; CDR2 reads LQKENI. V lost 3 bases to trimming and J lost 6 bases, with 7 bases between them. This CDR3 is built from 12 residues. Written as DNA, the CDR3 is TGTGCCAGCTCACCCCCTACGGATACGCAGTATTTT. It yields the protein CASSPPTDTQYF.

The rearrangement uses TRBV7-6 and TRBJ1-3, with D perhaps matching TRBD1 (5 bases). CDR1 is SGHVS, CDR2 FNYEAQ, per germline. This CDR3 comprises 16 residues. V shed 3 bases and J shed 3 bases, with 15 bases lying between them. The CDR3 coding sequence is TGTGCCAGCAGCTTTAGCAACAGGAGATTTGGAAACACCATATATTTT. Amino acids: CASSFSNRRFGNTIYF. Variable domain in full (rest from reference TRBV7-6 and TRBJ1-3): GAGVSQSPRYKVTKRGQDVALRCDPISGHVSLYWYRQALGQGPEFLTYFNYEAQQDKSGLPNDRFSAERPEGSISTLTIQRTEQRDSAMYRCASSFSNRRFGNTIYFGEGSWLTVV.

This chain joins TRBV29-1 and TRBJ2-1; D might be TRBD2 (5 bases). Germline-derived CDR1 and CDR2 are SQVTM and ANQGSEA. Between the trimmed V and J ends, which lost 2 bases and 10 bases, there was a span of 9 bases. The CDR3 extends over 11 amino acids. The DNA for the CDR3 is TGCAGCGTTGAAATTGGCGGGGAGCAGTTCTTC. This translates into CSVEIGGEQFF.

The chain uses TRBV9 and TRBJ2-3; possibly TRBD1 for D (5 bases). Germline-derived CDR1 and CDR2 are SGDLS and YYNGEE. With 4 bases removed from V and 9 bases from J, the gap between germline ends came to 15 bases. The CDR3 is 13 residues long. CDR3 DNA: TGTGCCAGCAGCCCGCGACCACAGGAAACGCAGTATTTT. It translates to CASSPRPQETQYF. The full variable domain, with the rest looked up from reference TRBV9 and TRBJ2-3, is DSGVTQTPKHLITATGQRVTLRCSPRSGDLSVYWYQQSLDQGLQFLIQYYNGEERAKGNILERFSAQQFPDLHSELNLSSLELGDSALYFCASSPRPQETQYFGPGTRLTVL.

The V and J genes are TRBV6-1 and TRBJ1-2; D remains unclear. With 1 base removed from V and 7 bases from J, the gap between germline ends came to 13 bases. The CDR3 loop spans 14 amino acids. Looked up from germline, CDR1 is MNHNS and CDR2 is SASEGT. The CDR3 spells CASSEVGGRAGYTF. The CDR3 nucleotides read TGTGCCAGCAGTGAAGTAGGAGGGAGGGCTGGCTACACCTTC.